The TCR beta chain under discussion was sequenced for a study of cytomegalovirus exposure and HLA in healthy donors. Study observations and caveats: Likely technical artifact: a cluster of highly shared sequence variants.

CDR3 length: 16 residues. Trimming stripped 5 bases from V and 3 bases from J, with 17 bases between. CDR1 LNHDA and CDR2 SQIVND come from the germline V gene (reference sequence). Note on this clone: The antigen is unknown.

Researchers ran the PCR with 60 Vbeta and 13 Jbeta primers. Sequencing was performed with immunoSEQ multiplex PCR; in TCRdb, only in-frame clones are kept and a portion is missing. The table lists 150,000 to 200,000 clones. The sequenced material came from PBMCs. The receptor was isolated from a man aged 30-40 years in good health and CMV-seronegative. V usage is TRBV19 and J usage is TRBJ1-5, with D maybe TRBD1 (5 bases). In DNA form, the CDR3 reads TGTGCCAGTAGTCGATCCCATCGACAGTCCAATCAGCCCCAGCATTTT. Protein sequence: CASSRSHRQSNQPQHF. Supplemented by reference TRBV19 and TRBJ1-5, the full variable domain reads DGGITQSPKYLFRKEGQNVTLSCEQNLNHDAMYWYRQDPGQGLRLIYYSQIVNDFQKGDIAEGYSVSREKKESFPLTVTSAQKNPTAFYLCASSRSHRQSNQPQHFGDGTRLSIL.